The 28 T cell receptor beta chains presented below share a single source sample, sequenced in a study of cytomegalovirus exposure and HLA in healthy donors. Vbeta (60) and Jbeta (13) primers were used in the PCR. The table came from immunoSEQ multiplex PCR; TCRdb's copy has only in-frame clones and leaves some out. Seen here are 150,000 to 200,000 clones, roughly 79% observed once, and the top ten hold under 2%. The source material was PBMCs. These receptors all stem from a man aged 30 to 45 in good health and CMV-seronegative.

Note on this clone: The germline gene is not matched at one end of the junction; a read error may be the cause. The J gene is TRBJ2-1, the V gene TRBV2, with D perhaps TRBD1 or TRBD2 (5 bases each). This CDR3 comprises 14 residues. Germline V gene sequence: CDR1 SNHLY, CDR2 FYNNEI. CDR3 region: CTSGVQGVYNEQFF. As DNA, the CDR3 is TGTACCAGCGGTGTGCAGGGCGTCTACAATGAGCAGTTCTTC.

The V gene is TRBV5-6, the J gene TRBJ2-7; 11 bases are shared with TRBD2. V gave up 4 bases and J gave up 0 bases; unmatched junction bases: 6. Germline assignment: CDR1 SGHDT and CDR2 YYEEEE. The CDR3 is made up of 16 amino acids. The CDR3 sequence is CASSPAGLAASYEQYF. CDR3 DNA: TGTGCCAGCAGCCCTGCGGGACTAGCGGCCTCCTACGAGCAGTACTTC.

The chain couples TRBV7-9 to TRBJ2-2; D perhaps matches TRBD1 (5 bases). Germline loops: CDR1 SEHNR, CDR2 FQNEAQ (reference sequence). The CDR3 totals 16 residues. V gave up 2 bases and J gave up 4 bases, with 14 bases separating them. The DNA of the CDR3 is TGTGCCAGCAGCTTACTAGGGGTCCTAACCACCGGGGAGCTGTTTTTT. Translation gives CASSLLGVLTTGELFF.

V and J are TRBV25-1 and TRBJ2-1, with TRBD2 matching over 11 bases. The CDR3 length is 16 residues. Germline-derived CDR1 and CDR2 are MGHDK and SYGVNS. V dropped 3 bases and J dropped 2; count of bases not matched to a gene: 3. CDR3 in DNA: TGTGCCAGCAGTGAGACGACTAGCGGGACCTACAATGAGCAGTTCTTC. It yields the protein CASSETTSGTYNEQFF. Variable domain in full (rest from reference TRBV25-1 and TRBJ2-1): EADIYQTPRYLVIGTGKKITLECSQTMGHDKMYWYQQDPGMELHLIHYSYGVNSTEKGDLSSESTVSRIRTEHFPLTLESARPSHTSQYLCASSETTSGTYNEQFFGPGTRLTVL.

This clone was picked up a small number of times. V usage is TRBV30 and J usage is TRBJ1-3; the D is unclear. The CDR3 runs 17 residues. The ends were cut back, 4 bases at V and 0 bases at J, with 19 bases in the middle. From germline, CDR1 is GTSNPN and CDR2 SVGIG (reference sequence). CDR3 sequence reads: CAWIGWGGKSSGNTIYF. CDR3 DNA: TGTGCCTGGATAGGATGGGGAGGCAAGAGCTCTGGAAACACCATATATTTT.

The rearrangement uses TRBV27 and TRBJ2-7; 7 bases are shared with TRBD1. The CDR3 totals 14 residues. V shed 6 bases and J 2 bases; nucleotides not matched to a gene: 7. Germline V lookup: CDR1 MNHEY, CDR2 SMNVEV (reference sequence). The DNA of the CDR3 is TGTGCCAGCAGCCTAGACAGGGTCACCTACGAGCAGTACTTC. This sequence encodes CASSLDRVTYEQYF.

The V call is TRBV11-2, the J call TRBJ2-5; D is perhaps TRBD2 (5 bases). Germline V gene data show CDR1 as SGHAT and CDR2 as FQNNGV. V was cut by 5 bases and J by 5 bases, with 18 bases left in between. This CDR3 region has 15 residues. The CDR3 nucleotides read TGTGCCAGCAGCCCCGGCCGGGGTATGCAGGAGACCCAGTACTTC. This codes for CASSPGRGMQETQYF.

This rearrangement joins TRBV7-9 to TRBJ2-1; 8 nucleotides align to TRBD2. The CDR3 covers 17 residues. CDR1 is SEHNR, CDR2 FQNEAQ, per germline (reference sequence). J was trimmed by 0 bases and V by 5 bases; bases with no gene match: 9. The CDR3 spells CASSPSRGTSSYNEQFF. Here the CDR3 DNA reads TGTGCCAGCAGCCCTTCTCGGGGGACTAGCTCCTACAATGAGCAGTTCTTC.

V is TRBV5-6 and J is TRBJ1-3; TRBD1 is a possible D gene (6 bases). There are 16 residues in the CDR3. Between the trimmed V and J ends, which lost 1 base and 0 bases, there was a span of 11 bases. Germline CDR1 and CDR2: SGHDT and YYEEEE. In DNA, the CDR3 is TGTGCCAGCAGCTTGTCCACAGGGCTCTCTGGAAACACCATATATTTT. It translates to CASSLSTGLSGNTIYF.

This clone was recorded only once. The chain couples TRBV27 to TRBJ1-5; D possibly corresponds to TRBD1 (6 bases). Germline CDR1 reads MNHEY; CDR2 reads SMNVEV (reference sequence). Trimming cost V 6 bases and J 0 bases, with 12 bases left between them. The CDR3 consists of 15 residues. The CDR3, as DNA: TGTGCCAGCAGAAAAGGACAGTTTAGCAATCAGCCCCAGCATTTT. This codes for CASRKGQFSNQPQHF.

This rearrangement joins TRBV28 to TRBJ1-2, with 9 bases lining up with TRBD1. J lost 7 bases, V lost 3 bases, and 9 bases had no gene match. The CDR3 covers 15 residues. CDR1 MDHEN and CDR2 SYDVKM come from the germline V gene. The CDR3 bases are TGTGCCAGCAGTTTTAGGGACAGGGCGTTAAGTGGCTACACCTTC. Translation: CASSFRDRALSGYTF.

The CDR3 DNA is TGTGCCAGCAGCTCCCCCAGCGGGAGGCCCTCCTACGAGCAGTACTTC. It yields the protein CASSSPSGRPSYEQYF. The rearrangement uses TRBV5-4 and TRBJ2-7, with TRBD2 matching over 9 bases. This CDR3 contains 16 residues. V lost 3 bases and J lost 0; bases outside the gene matches: 7. From germline, CDR1 is SGHNT and CDR2 YYREEE (reference sequence). Combining the CDR3 with reference TRBV5-4 and TRBJ2-7 gives the whole variable domain ETGVTQSPTHLIKTRGQQVTLRCSSQSGHNTVSWYQQALGQGPQFIFQYYREEENGRGNFPPRFSGLQFPNYSSELNVNALELDDSALYLCASSSPSGRPSYEQYFGPGTRLTVT.

The chain combines TRBV6-1 with TRBJ1-2, with 7 bases matching TRBD1. The CDR3 runs to 12 residues. The V gene's germline CDR1 is MNHNS and CDR2 SASEGT. The CDR3 is CATKGARYGYTF. The CDR3 bases are TGTGCGACGAAGGGGGCCCGCTATGGCTACACCTTC.

The chain has TRBV25-1 and TRBJ2-7, with TRBD1 matching 7 bases. CDR3 length equals 11 residues. The V and J ends lost 2 bases and 10 bases, in that order; junction bases with no gene match: 2. Per germline, CDR1 MGHDK and CDR2 SYGVNS. The CDR3, as DNA: TGTGCCAGCAGTGAAGCAGGGGGTCAGTACTTC. This sequence encodes CASSEAGGQYF.

The rearrangement links TRBV28 to TRBJ2-7; 7 positions agree with TRBD1. With 2 bases clipped from V and 3 bases from J, the junction kept 7 bases outside the gene matches. The length of the CDR3 is 15 residues. The germline gives CDR1 MDHEN, CDR2 SYDVKM. This CDR3 is CASSLSKGAVYEQYF. CDR3 DNA: TGTGCCAGCAGTTTAAGCAAGGGGGCTGTCTACGAGCAGTACTTC.

CDR3 sequence reads: CASSLDPAGGYTF. CDR3 nucleotides: TGTGCCAGCTCGCTCGACCCGGCGGGGGGGTACACCTTC. The chain couples TRBV5-4 to TRBJ1-2, with D tentatively TRBD1 (5 bases). The CDR3 consists of 13 residues. Germline assignment: CDR1 SGHNT and CDR2 YYREEE (reference sequence). Trimming stripped 7 bases from V and 11 bases from J, with 21 bases between.

This clone was recorded only once. Other DNA sequences of this sample code for an identical CDR3. The rearrangement joins TRBV10-3 to TRBJ2-3; D is perhaps TRBD2 (5 bases). Germline lookup yields CDR1 ENHRY and CDR2 SYGVKD. Trimming took off 4 bases at V and 1 base at J, with 9 bases between the two ends. This CDR3 contains 14 residues. CDR3 loop: CAISGGRGTDTQYF. In DNA, the CDR3 is TGTGCCATCAGTGGCGGGCGAGGCACAGATACGCAGTATTTT.

The V call is TRBV19, the J call TRBJ1-5; the D gene is possibly TRBD1 (6 bases). This CDR3 comprises 15 residues. The V and J ends lost 7 bases and 3 bases respectively, with 16 bases between them. CDR1 is LNHDA, CDR2 SQIVND, per germline (reference sequence). The CDR3 sequence: CASMSGTLVNQPQHF. In DNA, the CDR3 is TGTGCCAGTATGTCTGGGACACTCGTCAATCAGCCCCAGCATTTT.

The V gene is TRBV4-1, the J gene TRBJ2-4; TRBD1 matches 9 bases. V dropped 1 base and J dropped 6; count of bases not matched to a gene: 4. CDR1 MGHRA and CDR2 YSYEKL come from the germline V gene. This CDR3 has 15 residues. The CDR3 coding sequence is TGCGCCAGCAGCCAAGCCGGGACAGGGCTAAACATTCAGTACTTC. Protein product: CASSQAGTGLNIQYF.

The chain carries TRBV6-1 and TRBJ1-2; the D gene is possibly TRBD1 (6 bases). CDR3 length equals 13 residues. Germline lookup yields CDR1 MNHNS and CDR2 SASEGT. The germline V and J ends were trimmed by 2 bases and 9 bases, with 13 bases remaining between them. The CDR3 DNA reads as TGTGCCAGCAGTGAAACGGCGGACAGTCGCTACACCTTC. Translated, it gives CASSETADSRYTF.

The V call is TRBV18, the J call TRBJ2-3; 7 bases fit TRBD2. CDR1 and CDR2 from the germline V gene are KGHSH and LQKENI. The CDR3 consists of 15 residues. V shed 1 base and J 2 bases; nucleotides not matched to a gene: 3. The CDR3 sequence: CASSPLAGATDTQYF. CDR3 nucleotide sequence: TGTGCCAGCTCACCACTAGCGGGTGCCACAGATACGCAGTATTTT.

The chain recombines TRBV6-1 with TRBJ2-7; no definite D call. The V and J ends lost 7 bases and 0 bases respectively, with 7 bases between them. The germline gives CDR1 MNHNS, CDR2 SASEGT. This CDR3 comprises 12 residues. The CDR3, as DNA: TGTGCCAGCACCCGAGGCTCCTACGAGCAGTACTTC. This codes for CASTRGSYEQYF.

This sequence joins TRBV5-1 and TRBJ2-5; 9 nucleotides line up with TRBD2. The trim removed 1 base at V and 1 base at J, leaving 8 bases unmatched. The CDR3 has 17 amino acids. The germline V gene encodes CDR1 SGHRS and CDR2 YFSETQ. The CDR3 DNA follows: TGCGCCAGCAGCTTGTCGGGCTCTAGCGGGGTCCAAGAGACCCAGTACTTC. Protein sequence: CASSLSGSSGVQETQYF.

This clone was counted only a few times. The sample carries other DNA sequences with the same CDR3. The genes are TRBV28 and TRBJ2-7, with D possibly matching TRBD2 (5 bases). Germline-derived CDR1 and CDR2 are MDHEN and SYDVKM. The CDR3 loop spans 13 amino acids. Trimming stripped 7 bases from V and 2 bases from J, with 12 bases between. CDR3 region: CASTLDGAYEQYF. The CDR3, as DNA: TGTGCCAGCACTCTCGACGGGGCCTACGAGCAGTACTTC.

V usage is TRBV7-3 and J usage is TRBJ2-1; 10 bases match TRBD1. The CDR3 length is 15 residues. Germline lookup yields CDR1 SGHTA and CDR2 FQGTGA. Germline trimming cut 5 bases from V and 4 bases from J; bases unmatched to any gene: 5. The CDR3 region has the DNA TGTGCCAGCAGCCGACAGGGGGCGGCTTACAATGAGCAGTTCTTC. Translating it yields CASSRQGAAYNEQFF. Filled out from reference TRBV7-3 and TRBJ2-1, the complete variable domain reads GAGVSQTPSNKVTEKGKYVELRCDPISGHTALYWYRQSLGQGPEFLIYFQGTGAADDSGLPNDRFFAVRPEGSVSTLKIQRTERGDSAVYLCASSRQGAAYNEQFFGPGTRLTVL.

The chain uses TRBV29-1 and TRBJ2-1; 8 nucleotides match TRBD2. Germline trimming cut 7 bases from V and 9 bases from J; bases unmatched to any gene: 11. The CDR3 has 13 amino acids. The germline CDR1 and CDR2 sequences are SQVTM and ANQGSEA. The CDR3 loop is CSASPAGGAEQFF. The CDR3 DNA sequence: TGCAGCGCCTCCCCGGCGGGAGGCGCTGAGCAGTTCTTC.

This clone was seen a few times. The V gene is TRBV4-1, the J gene TRBJ2-1; TRBD2 is a possible D gene (6 bases). The V gene's germline CDR1 is MGHRA and CDR2 YSYEKL. The V end was cut by 3 bases, the J end by 6 bases, with 12 bases between. CDR3 length: 14 amino acids. This CDR3 reads CASSQSLAPNEQFF. The CDR3 region has the DNA TGCGCCAGCAGCCAGTCGCTAGCGCCCAATGAGCAGTTCTTC.

The chain employs TRBV11-2 and TRBJ1-2, with D uncertain. Trimming took 1 base from V and 4 from J, leaving 7 bases between them. The CDR3 is 13 amino acids. Germline V gives CDR1 SGHAT, CDR2 FQNNGV. The CDR3: CASSLVHGYGYTF. The CDR3 nucleotides read TGTGCCAGCAGCTTAGTTCACGGCTATGGCTACACCTTC.